Given below is one T cell receptor beta chain in context. Its antigen is still unknown. There are 14 residues in the CDR3. The germline gives CDR1 MNHEY, CDR2 SVGAGI. Losses at the gene ends were 6 bases for V and 2 bases for J; bases not matched to a gene: 3. Primers for the PCR totalled 60 Vbeta and 13 Jbeta. The protocol was immunoSEQ multiplex PCR, while the TCRdb copy is restricted to in-frame clones and leaves out a portion. Of nearly 110,000 clones listed, 77% are singletons. The data stem from a study of cytomegalovirus exposure and HLA in healthy donors. About the research overall: Among 350 to 500 genotyped donors, around 80% fell in the Caucasian-associated ancestry cluster.

Study findings and constraints: Many donors shared some public TCRs, even though most TCR sequences were rare. When analyzed later, a missense DCLRE1C variant was found to be linked to TCR beta V- and J-gene trimming. There were 150 to 200 TCR beta chains listed as cytomegalovirus-associated.

The chain has TRBV6-5 and TRBJ1-5, with 8 nucleotides matching TRBD1. This sequence was found in a male donor in good health and CMV-seronegative. The sample taken for sequencing was PBMCs. Written as DNA, the CDR3 is TGTGCCAGCAGGAGGACAGGGCGCAATCAGCCCCAGCATTTT. This codes for CASRRTGRNQPQHF.